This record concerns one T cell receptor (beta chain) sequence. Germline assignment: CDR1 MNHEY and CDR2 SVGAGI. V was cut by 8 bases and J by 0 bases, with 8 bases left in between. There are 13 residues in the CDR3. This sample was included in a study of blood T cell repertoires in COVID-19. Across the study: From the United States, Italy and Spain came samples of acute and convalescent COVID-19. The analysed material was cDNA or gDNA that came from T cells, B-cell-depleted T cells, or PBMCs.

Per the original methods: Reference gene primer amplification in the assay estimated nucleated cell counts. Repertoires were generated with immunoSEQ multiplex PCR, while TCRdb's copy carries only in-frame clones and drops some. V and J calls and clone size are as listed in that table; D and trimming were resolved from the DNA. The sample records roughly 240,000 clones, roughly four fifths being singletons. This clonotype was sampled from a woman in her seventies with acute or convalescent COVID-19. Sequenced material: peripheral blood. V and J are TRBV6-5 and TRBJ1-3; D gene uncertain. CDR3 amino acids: CASERISGNTIYF. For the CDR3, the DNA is TGTGCCAGCGAGAGGATCTCTGGAAACACCATATATTTT.